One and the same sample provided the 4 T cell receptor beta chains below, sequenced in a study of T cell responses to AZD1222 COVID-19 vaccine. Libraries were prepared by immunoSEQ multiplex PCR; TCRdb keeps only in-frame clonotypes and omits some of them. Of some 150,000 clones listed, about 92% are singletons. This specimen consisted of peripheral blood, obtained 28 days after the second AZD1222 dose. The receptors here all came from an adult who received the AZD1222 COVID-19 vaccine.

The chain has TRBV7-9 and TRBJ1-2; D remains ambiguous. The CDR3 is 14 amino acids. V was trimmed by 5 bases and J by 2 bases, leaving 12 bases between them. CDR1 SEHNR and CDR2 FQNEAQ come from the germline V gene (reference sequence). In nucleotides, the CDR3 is TGTGCCAGCAGCCTAGGGAGTTCCAACTATGGCTACACCTTC. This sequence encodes CASSLGSSNYGYTF.

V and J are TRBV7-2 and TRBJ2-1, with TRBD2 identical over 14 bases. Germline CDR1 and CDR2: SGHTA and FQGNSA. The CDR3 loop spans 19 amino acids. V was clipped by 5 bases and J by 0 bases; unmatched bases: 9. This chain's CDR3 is CASSLSGLAGASSYNEQFF. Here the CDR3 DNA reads TGTGCCAGCAGCCTTTCGGGACTAGCGGGAGCGAGCTCCTACAATGAGCAGTTCTTC.

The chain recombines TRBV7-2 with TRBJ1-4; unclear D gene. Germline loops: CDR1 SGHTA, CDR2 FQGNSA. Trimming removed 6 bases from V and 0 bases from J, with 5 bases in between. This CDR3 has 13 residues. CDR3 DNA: TGTGCCAGCAGGGGATCAACTAATGAAAAACTGTTTTTT. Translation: CASRGSTNEKLFF.

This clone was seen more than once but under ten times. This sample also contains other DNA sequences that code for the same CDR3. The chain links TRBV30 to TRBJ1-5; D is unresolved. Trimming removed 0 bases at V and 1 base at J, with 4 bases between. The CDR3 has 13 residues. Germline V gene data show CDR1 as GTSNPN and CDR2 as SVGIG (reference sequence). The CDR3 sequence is CAWSVGSNQPQHF. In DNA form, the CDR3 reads TGTGCCTGGAGTGTCGGGAGCAATCAGCCCCAGCATTTT.